This T cell receptor beta chain was recovered during a study of shared clonotypes between healthy human individuals. Background on the study: Every donor yielded three CD4 naive, three CD4 memory, two CD8 naive and one CD8 memory plate. Findings of the study overall: For naive CD4 cells, approximately 5% of clonotypes were shared across a few donors. Blood alone was sampled, and tissue repertoires likely differ.

The run depth of the assay was deep. Produced via immunoSEQ multiplex PCR; TCRdb's table is partial and in-frame only. Of about 1.9 million clones listed, roughly 93% are singletons. Concerning this clone: What it binds is unknown.

Trimming cost V 3 bases and J 1 base, with 7 bases left between them. Per germline, CDR1 SGHTA and CDR2 FQGTGA. CDR3 length: 13 residues. Only CD45RO-negative cells positively selected for CCR7 counted as naive CD8 cells, so terminally differentiated effector memory CD45RA+ cells were excluded. This chain links TRBV7-3 with TRBJ2-7; D is undetermined. The sample consisted of naive CD8+ T cells from PBMCs. This sequence originates from a man aged 18 to 30 in good health. Some clones in this sample may be carry-over from other donors' samples. CDR3 region: CASSFEGSYEQYF. The CDR3 nucleotides are TGTGCCAGCAGCTTTGAAGGATCCTACGAGCAGTACTTC. Filled out from reference TRBV7-3 and TRBJ2-7, the complete variable domain reads GAGVSQTPSNKVTEKGKYVELRCDPISGHTALYWYRQSLGQGPEFLIYFQGTGAADDSGLPNDRFFAVRPEGSVSTLKIQRTERGDSAVYLCASSFEGSYEQYFGPGTRLTVT.